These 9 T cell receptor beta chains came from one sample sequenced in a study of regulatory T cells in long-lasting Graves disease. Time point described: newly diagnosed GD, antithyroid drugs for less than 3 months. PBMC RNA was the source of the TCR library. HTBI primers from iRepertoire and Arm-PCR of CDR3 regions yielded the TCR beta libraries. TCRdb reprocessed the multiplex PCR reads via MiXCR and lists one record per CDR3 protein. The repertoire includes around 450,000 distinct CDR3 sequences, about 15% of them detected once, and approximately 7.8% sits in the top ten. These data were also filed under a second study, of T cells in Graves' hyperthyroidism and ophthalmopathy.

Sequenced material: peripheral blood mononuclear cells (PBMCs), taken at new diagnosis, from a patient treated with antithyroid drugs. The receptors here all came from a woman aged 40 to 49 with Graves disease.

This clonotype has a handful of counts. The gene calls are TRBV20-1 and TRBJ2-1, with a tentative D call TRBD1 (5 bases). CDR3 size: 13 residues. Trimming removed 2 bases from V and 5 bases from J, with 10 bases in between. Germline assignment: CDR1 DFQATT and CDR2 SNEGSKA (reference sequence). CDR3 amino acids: CSARRSGHNEQFF. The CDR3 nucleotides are TGCAGTGCTAGACGGTCAGGGCACAATGAGCAGTTCTTC.

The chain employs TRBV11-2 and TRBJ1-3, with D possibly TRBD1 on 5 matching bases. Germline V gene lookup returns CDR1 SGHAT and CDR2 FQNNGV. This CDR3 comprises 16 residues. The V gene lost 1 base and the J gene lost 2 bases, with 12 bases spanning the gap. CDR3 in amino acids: CASSLGRDFTGNTIYF. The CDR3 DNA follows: TGTGCCAGCAGCTTAGGTCGGGACTTTACTGGAAACACCATATATTTT.

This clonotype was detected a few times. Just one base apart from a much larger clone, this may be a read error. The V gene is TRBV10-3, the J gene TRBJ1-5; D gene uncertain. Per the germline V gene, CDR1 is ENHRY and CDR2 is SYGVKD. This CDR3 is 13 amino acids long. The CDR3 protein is CATSAGDNQPQHF. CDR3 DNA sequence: TGTGCCACCAGTGCGGGAGATAATCAGCCCCAGCATTTT.

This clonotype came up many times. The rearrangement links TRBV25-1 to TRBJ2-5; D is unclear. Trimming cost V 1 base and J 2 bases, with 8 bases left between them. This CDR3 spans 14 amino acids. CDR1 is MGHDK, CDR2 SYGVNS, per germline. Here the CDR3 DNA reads TGTGCCAGCAGTGAATCTAGATCTCAAGAGACCCAGTACTTC. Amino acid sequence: CASSESRSQETQYF.

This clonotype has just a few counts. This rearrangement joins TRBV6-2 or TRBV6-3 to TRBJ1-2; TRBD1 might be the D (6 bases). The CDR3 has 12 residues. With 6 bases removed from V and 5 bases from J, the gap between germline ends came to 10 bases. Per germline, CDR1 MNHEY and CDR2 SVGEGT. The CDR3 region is CASRQQGYGYTF. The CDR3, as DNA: TGTGCCAGCAGACAACAGGGTTATGGCTACACCTTC.

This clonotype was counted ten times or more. In DNA, the CDR3 is TGTGCCAGCAGGCAGGGGGTGGCCTACGAGCAGTACTTC. Protein: CASRQGVAYEQYF. J is TRBJ2-7 and V is TRBV27; TRBD1 matches 7 bases. Trimming removed 6 bases from V and 2 bases from J; junction bases left unmatched: 4. CDR1 is MNHEY, CDR2 SMNVEV, per germline (reference sequence). This CDR3 has 13 residues.

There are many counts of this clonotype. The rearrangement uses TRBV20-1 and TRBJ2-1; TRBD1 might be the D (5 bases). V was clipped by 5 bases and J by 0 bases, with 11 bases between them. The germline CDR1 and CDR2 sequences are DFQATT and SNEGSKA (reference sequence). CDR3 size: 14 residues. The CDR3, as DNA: TGCAGTGCTCTGACAGACAACTCCTACAATGAGCAGTTCTTC. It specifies CSALTDNSYNEQFF.

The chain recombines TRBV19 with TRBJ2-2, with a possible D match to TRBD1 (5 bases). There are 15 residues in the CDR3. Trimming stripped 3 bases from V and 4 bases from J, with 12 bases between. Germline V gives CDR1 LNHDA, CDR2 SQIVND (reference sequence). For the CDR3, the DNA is TGTGCCAGTAGTATTGTACAGGAGAGCACCGGGGAGCTGTTTTTT. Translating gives CASSIVQESTGELFF.

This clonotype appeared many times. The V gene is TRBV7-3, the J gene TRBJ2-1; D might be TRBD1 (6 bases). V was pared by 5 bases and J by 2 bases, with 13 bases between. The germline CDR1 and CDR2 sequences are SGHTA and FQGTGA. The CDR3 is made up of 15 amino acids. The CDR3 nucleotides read TGTGCCAGCAGCATTAGACAGGTCCCCTACAATGAGCAGTTCTTC. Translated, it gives CASSIRQVPYNEQFF.